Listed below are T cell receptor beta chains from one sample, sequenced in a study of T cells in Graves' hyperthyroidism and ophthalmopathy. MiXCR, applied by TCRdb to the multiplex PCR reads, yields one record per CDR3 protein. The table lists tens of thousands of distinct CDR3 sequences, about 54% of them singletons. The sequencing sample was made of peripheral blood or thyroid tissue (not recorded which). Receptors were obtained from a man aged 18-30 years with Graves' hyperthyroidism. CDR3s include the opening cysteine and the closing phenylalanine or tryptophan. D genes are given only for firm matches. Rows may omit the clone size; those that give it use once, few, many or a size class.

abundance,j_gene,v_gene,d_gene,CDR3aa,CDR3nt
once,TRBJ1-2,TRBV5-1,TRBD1,CASSAQARTGEGYGYTF,TGCGCCAGCAGCGCACAAGCCAGGACAGGGGAAGGTTATGGCTACACCTTC
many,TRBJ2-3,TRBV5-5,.,CASSLWESSDTQYF,TGTGCCAGCAGCTTGTGGGAAAGTTCAGATACGCAGTATTTT
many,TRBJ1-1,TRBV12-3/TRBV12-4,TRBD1,CASSSTGGRTEAFF,TGTGCCAGCAGTTCGACAGGGGGCCGGACTGAAGCTTTCTTT
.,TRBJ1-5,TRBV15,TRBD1,CATSRDRGNQPQHF,TGTGCCACCAGCAGGGACAGGGGGAATCAGCCCCAGCATTTT
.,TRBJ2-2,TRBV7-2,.,CASSPGSRANTGELFF,TGTGCCAGCAGCCCCGGGTCGCGGGCGAACACCGGGGAGCTGTTTTTT
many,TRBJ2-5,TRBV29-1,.,CSVRAQGWETQYF,TGCAGCGTTAGGGCCCAGGGGTGGGAGACCCAGTACTTC
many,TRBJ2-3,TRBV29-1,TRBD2,CSVGAGATGADTQYF,TGCAGCGTGGGTGCGGGAGCCACGGGGGCAGATACGCAGTATTTT
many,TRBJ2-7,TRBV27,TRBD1,CASSLRGTGVYEQYF,TGTGCCAGCAGTTTGAGAGGGACAGGAGTCTACGAGCAGTACTTC
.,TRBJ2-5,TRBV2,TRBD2,CASSAPGTTAPWVETQYF,TGTGCCAGCAGCGCCCCCGGGACTACGGCCCCGTGGGTGGAGACCCAGTACTTC
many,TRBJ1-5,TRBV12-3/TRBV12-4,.,CASSWGGVSNQPQHF,TGTGCCAGCAGCTGGGGGGGTGTTAGCAATCAGCCCCAGCATTTT
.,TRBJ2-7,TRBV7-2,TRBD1,CASSLGTVAYEQYF,TGTGCCAGCAGCTTGGGGACAGTGGCCTACGAGCAGTACTTC
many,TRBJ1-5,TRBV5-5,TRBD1,CTSSPKTGPQPQHF,TGTACCAGCAGCCCTAAGACAGGGCCTCAGCCCCAGCATTTT
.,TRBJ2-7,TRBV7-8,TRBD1,CASSAGTAVNGQYF,TGTGCCAGCAGCGCCGGGACAGCGGTTAACGGGCAGTACTTC
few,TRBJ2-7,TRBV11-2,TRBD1,CASSLGTGGEQYF,TGTGCCAGCAGCTTGGGGACAGGCGGCGAGCAGTACTTC
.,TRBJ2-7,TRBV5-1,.,CASSLGQEAYEQYF,TGCGCCAGCAGCTTGGGACAGGAAGCCTACGAGCAGTACTTC
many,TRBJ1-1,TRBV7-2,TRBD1,CASSVRGGYTEAFF,TGTGCCAGCAGCGTCAGGGGGGGGTACACTGAAGCTTTCTTT
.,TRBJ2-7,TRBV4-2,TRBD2,CASSQEAGGSYEQYF,TGTGCCAGCAGCCAAGAAGCGGGAGGGAGCTACGAGCAGTACTTC
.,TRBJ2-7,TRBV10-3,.,CAISAFRSSYEQYF,TGTGCCATCAGTGCCTTCAGGAGCTCCTACGAGCAGTACTTC
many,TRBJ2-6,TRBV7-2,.,CASSLWAQGTGANVLTF,TGTGCCAGCAGCTTATGGGCGCAGGGAACAGGGGCCAACGTCCTGACTTTC
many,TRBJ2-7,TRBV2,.,CASSLSPQGSDQYF,TGTGCCAGCAGCCTAAGCCCACAGGGATCAGACCAGTACTTC
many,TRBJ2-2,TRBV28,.,CASSPRVTGELFF,TGTGCCAGCAGTCCAAGAGTTACCGGGGAGCTGTTTTTT
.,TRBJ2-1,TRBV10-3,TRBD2,CATGGAGESSYNEQFF,TGTGCCACCGGGGGAGCGGGAGAAAGCTCCTACAATGAGCAGTTCTTC
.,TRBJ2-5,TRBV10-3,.,CATSDLSGEETQYF,TGTGCCACCAGTGATTTGTCGGGGGAAGAGACCCAGTACTTC
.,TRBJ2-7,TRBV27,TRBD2,CASSLRLAGRTYEQYF,TGTGCCAGCAGTTTAAGACTAGCGGGGCGAACCTACGAGCAGTACTTC
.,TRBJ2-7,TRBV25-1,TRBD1,CASVESGQGYEQYF,TGTGCCAGCGTAGAATCGGGACAGGGCTACGAGCAGTACTTC
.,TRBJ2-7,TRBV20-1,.,CSAGILGIHEQYF,TGCAGTGCTGGCATTCTGGGGATCCACGAGCAGTACTTC
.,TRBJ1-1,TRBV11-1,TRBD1,CASSFGTGVMNTEAFF,TGTGCCAGCAGCTTCGGGACAGGGGTCATGAACACTGAAGCTTTCTTT
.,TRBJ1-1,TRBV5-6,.,CASSPGGTLNTEAFF,TGTGCCAGCAGCCCAGGAGGCACTTTGAACACTGAAGCTTTCTTT
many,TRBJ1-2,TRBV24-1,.,CATSPRTSYYGYTF,TGTGCCACCAGCCCCAGGACATCCTACTATGGCTACACCTTC
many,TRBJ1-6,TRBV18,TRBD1,CASAGTEHSPLHF,TGTGCCAGCGCCGGGACAGAGCATTCACCCCTCCACTTT
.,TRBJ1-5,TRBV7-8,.,CASSPPGPSNQPQHF,TGTGCCAGCAGCCCACCGGGCCCTAGCAATCAGCCCCAGCATTTT
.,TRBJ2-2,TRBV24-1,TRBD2,CATSDFLASGDTGELFF,TGTGCCACCAGTGATTTTTTGGCTAGCGGGGACACCGGGGAGCTGTTTTTT
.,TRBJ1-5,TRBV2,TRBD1,CASRGGTGSSNQPQHF,TGTGCCAGCAGAGGAGGGACAGGGTCGAGCAATCAGCCCCAGCATTTT
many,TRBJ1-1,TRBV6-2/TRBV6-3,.,CASSYSRANTEAFF,TGTGCCAGCAGTTACTCGAGGGCGAACACTGAAGCTTTCTTT
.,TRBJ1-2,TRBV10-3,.,CAISDTGYGYTF,TGTGCCATCAGTGATACAGGGTATGGCTACACCTTC
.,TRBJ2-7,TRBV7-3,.,CASSQGLLSRLATYEQYF,TGCGCCAGCAGCCAAGGGTTATTGAGTCGGCTAGCGACCTACGAGCAGTACTTC
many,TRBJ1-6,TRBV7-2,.,CASNPAGVYNSPLHF,TGTGCCAGCAACCCCGCGGGAGTCTATAATTCACCCCTCCACTTT
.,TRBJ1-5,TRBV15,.,CATSRDLGQPQHF,TGTGCCACCAGCAGAGATCTGGGTCAGCCCCAGCATTTT
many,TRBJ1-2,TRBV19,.,CASSRQGESYGYTF,TGTGCCAGTAGTAGGCAGGGAGAGAGCTATGGCTACACCTTC
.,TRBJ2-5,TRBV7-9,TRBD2,CASSLLPHPWRELVGTQYF,TGTGCCAGCAGCCTGTTACCCCACCCGTGGCGGGAGCTTGTAGGGACCCAGTACTTC
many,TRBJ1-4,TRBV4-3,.,CASSQIAGNNEKLFF,TGCGCCAGCAGCCAAATCGCAGGGAATAATGAAAAACTGTTTTTT
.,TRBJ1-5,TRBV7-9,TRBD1,CASSPTTGNQPQHF,TGTGCCAGCAGCCCAACGACAGGGAATCAGCCCCAGCATTTT
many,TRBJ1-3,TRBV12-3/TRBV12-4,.,CASSLRPSGNTIYF,TGTGCCAGCAGTTTAAGACCCTCTGGAAACACCATATATTTT
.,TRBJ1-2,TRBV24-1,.,CATSGRTDDGYTF,TGTGCCACCAGTGGACGGACGGACGATGGCTACACCTTC
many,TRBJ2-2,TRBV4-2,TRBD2,CASSQDRWGLAGATGELFF,TGTGCCAGCAGCCAAGATCGCTGGGGACTAGCGGGGGCGACCGGGGAGCTGTTTTTT